The entry below describes one TCR beta chain. This specimen comes from a study of T cells after yellow fever vaccination. MiXCR, applied by TCRdb to the 5' RACE reads, yields one record per CDR3 protein. The sample gives 250,000 to 300,000 distinct CDR3 sequences, over 10% of which show up once; roughly 0.5% is in the top ten. The CDR3 length is 15 residues. The germline V gene encodes CDR1 SGHRS and CDR2 YFSETQ. The V and J ends lost 4 bases and 7 bases, in that order; junction bases with no gene match: 9. This chain uses TRBV5-1 with TRBJ1-1; the match to TRBD1 covers 11 bases. Specimen: CD4+ T cells sorted from PBMCs, collected 45 days after the yellow fever booster vaccination. This TCR came from a man aged 25-45 years who received the YFV17D yellow fever vaccine. Here the CDR3 DNA reads TGCGCCAGCAGCACCGGAGGGACAGGGGGTCTTGAAGCTTTCTTT. Amino acids: CASSTGGTGGLEAFF. The entire variable domain, with the rest obtained from reference TRBV5-1 and TRBJ1-1, is as follows: KAGVTQTPRYLIKTRGQQVTLSCSPISGHRSVSWYQQTPGQGLQFLFEYFSETQRNKGNFPGRFSGRQFSNSRSEMNVSTLELGDSALYLCASSTGGTGGLEAFFGQGTRLTVV.